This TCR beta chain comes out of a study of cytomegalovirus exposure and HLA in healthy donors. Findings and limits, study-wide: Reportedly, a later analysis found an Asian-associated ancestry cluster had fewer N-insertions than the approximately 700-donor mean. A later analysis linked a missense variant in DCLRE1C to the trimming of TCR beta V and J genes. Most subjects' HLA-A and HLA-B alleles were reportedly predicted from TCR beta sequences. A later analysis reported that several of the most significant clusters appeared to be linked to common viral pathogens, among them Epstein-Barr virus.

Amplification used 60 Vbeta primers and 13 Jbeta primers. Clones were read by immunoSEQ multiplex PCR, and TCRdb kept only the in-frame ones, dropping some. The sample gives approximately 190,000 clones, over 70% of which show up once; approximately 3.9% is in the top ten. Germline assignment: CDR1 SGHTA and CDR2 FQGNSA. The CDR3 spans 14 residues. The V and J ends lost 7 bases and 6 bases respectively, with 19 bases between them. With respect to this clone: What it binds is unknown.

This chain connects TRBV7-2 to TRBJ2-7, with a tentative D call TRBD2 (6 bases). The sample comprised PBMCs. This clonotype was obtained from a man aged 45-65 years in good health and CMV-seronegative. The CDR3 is CASITELGSSEQYF. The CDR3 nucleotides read TGTGCCAGCATTACAGAACTCGGGAGCTCCGAGCAGTACTTC. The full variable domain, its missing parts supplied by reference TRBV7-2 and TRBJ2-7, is GAGVSQSPSNKVTEKGKDVELRCDPISGHTALYWYRQSLGQGLEFLIYFQGNSAPDKSGLPSDRFSAERTGGSVSTLTIQRTQQEDSAVYLCASITELGSSEQYFGPGTRLTVT.